The text below deals with one TCR beta chain. The antigen remains unidentified. Both 60 Vbeta primers and 13 Jbeta primers went into the PCR. The repertoire was sequenced with immunoSEQ multiplex PCR; TCRdb's copy has only in-frame clones and lacks some. The sample yields over 150,000 clones, roughly 71% seen once. The source of the sample is a study of cytomegalovirus exposure and HLA in healthy donors. Broader study findings: Researchers reported that a few CMV-associated chains were confirmed in vitro as CMV antigen-specific.

V was trimmed by 5 bases and J by 3 bases, leaving 10 bases between them. Germline CDR1 and CDR2: SQVTM and ANQGSEA. The CDR3 loop spans 12 amino acids. The chain recombines TRBV29-1 with TRBJ1-2; D unresolved. The TCR originated in a woman aged 45-65 years in good health and CMV-seropositive. The sequenced sample was PBMCs. The CDR3: CSVRRDDYGYTF. Written as DNA, the CDR3 is TGCAGCGTTCGGAGGGATGACTATGGCTACACCTTC. The full variable domain, with the rest looked up from reference TRBV29-1 and TRBJ1-2, is SAVISQKPSRDICQRGTSLTIQCQVDSQVTMMFWYRQQPGQSLTLIATANQGSEATYESGFVIDKFPISRPNLTFSTLTVSNMSPEDSSIYLCSVRRDDYGYTFGSGTRLTVV.